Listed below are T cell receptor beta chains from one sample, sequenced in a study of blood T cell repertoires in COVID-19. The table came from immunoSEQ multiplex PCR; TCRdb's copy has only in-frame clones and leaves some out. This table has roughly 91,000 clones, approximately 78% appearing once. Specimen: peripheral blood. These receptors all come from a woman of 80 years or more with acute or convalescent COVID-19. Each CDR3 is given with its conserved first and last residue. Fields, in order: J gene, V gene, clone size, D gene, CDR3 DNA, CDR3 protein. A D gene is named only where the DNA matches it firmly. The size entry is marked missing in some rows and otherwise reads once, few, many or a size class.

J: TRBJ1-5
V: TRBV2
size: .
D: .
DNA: TGTGCCAGCAGTGGGGGAGTAGGGCCCCAGCATTTT
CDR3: CASSGGVGPQHF

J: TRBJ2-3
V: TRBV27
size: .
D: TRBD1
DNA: TGTGCCAGCAGTTCAGAGGGGGCGGTAGCTGCAGATACGCAGTATTTT
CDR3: CASSSEGAVAADTQYF

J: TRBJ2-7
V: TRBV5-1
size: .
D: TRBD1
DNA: TGCGCCAGCAGCGGATCGGGACAGGGCTCCTACGAGCAGTACTTC
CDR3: CASSGSGQGSYEQYF

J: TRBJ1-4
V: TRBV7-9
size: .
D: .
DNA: TGTGCCAGCAGCTCCCTAACAGCAACTAATGAAAAACTGTTTTTT
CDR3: CASSSLTATNEKLFF

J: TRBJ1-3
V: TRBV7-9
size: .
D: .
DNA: TGTGCCAGCAGCTTTCGGTCGGGGGGAGCTGGAAACACCATATATTTT
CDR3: CASSFRSGGAGNTIYF

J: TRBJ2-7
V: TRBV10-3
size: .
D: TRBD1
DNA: TGTGCCATCAGTGAGCCCGGGACAGGGACTTTCTACGAGCAGTACTTC
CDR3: CAISEPGTGTFYEQYF

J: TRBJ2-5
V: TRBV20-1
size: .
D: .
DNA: TGCAGTGCTAGTCAGGGGGGCCAAGAGACCCAGTACTTC
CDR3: CSASQGGQETQYF

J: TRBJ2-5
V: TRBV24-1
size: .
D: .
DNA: TGTGCCACCAGTAAGGGGAAGGGGACTCAAGAGACCCAGTACTTC
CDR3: CATSKGKGTQETQYF

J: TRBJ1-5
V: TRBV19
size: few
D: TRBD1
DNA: TGTGCCAGTAGCAGACAGGGTCCCAATCAGCCCCAGCATTTT
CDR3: CASSRQGPNQPQHF

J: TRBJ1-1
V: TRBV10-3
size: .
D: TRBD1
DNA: TGTGCCATCAAAGGACAGGGTTCGGATGAAGCTTTCTTT
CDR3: CAIKGQGSDEAFF

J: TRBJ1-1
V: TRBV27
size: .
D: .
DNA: TGTGCCCCGGGGGGTATTGTGCCCGGGTCGTCGGTGACTGAAGCTTTCTTT
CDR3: CAPGGIVPGSSVTEAFF

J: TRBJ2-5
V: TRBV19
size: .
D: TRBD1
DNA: TGTGCCAGTAGTATCGGACAGGGCATGCAAGAGACCCAGTACTTC
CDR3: CASSIGQGMQETQYF

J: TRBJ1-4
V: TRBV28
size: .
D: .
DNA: TGTGCCAGCAGTTTACGGAATGAAAAACTGTTTTTT
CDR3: CASSLRNEKLFF

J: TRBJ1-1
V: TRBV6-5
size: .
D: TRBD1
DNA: TGTGCCAGCAGTCAGGGGGGCGCCCAGCGTACTGAAGCTTTCTTT
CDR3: CASSQGGAQRTEAFF

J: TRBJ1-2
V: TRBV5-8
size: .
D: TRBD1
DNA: TGTGCCAGCAGCCCGGGACAGGGGAACCCCTATGGCTACACCTTC
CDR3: CASSPGQGNPYGYTF

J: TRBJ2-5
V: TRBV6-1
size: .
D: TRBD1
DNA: TGTGCCAGCAGTGAACTGGCGACAGGGGGCTATAGAGAGACCCAGTACTTC
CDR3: CASSELATGGYRETQYF

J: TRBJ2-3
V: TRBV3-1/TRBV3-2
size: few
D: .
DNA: TGTGCCAGCAGCCATCTCGGGGACACAGATACGCAGTATTTT
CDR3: CASSHLGDTDTQYF

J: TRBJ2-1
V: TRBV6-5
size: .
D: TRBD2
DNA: TGTGCCAGCAGCCCAACGGGAGGACTCTACAATGAGCAGTTCTTC
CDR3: CASSPTGGLYNEQFF

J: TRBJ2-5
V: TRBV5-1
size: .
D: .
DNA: TGCGCCAGCAGCTTTCCTGAAGAGACCCAGTACTTC
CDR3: CASSFPEETQYF

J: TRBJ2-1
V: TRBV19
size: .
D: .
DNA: TGTGCCAGTAGTATTATTAGTTCTGAGCAGTTCTTC
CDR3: CASSIISSEQFF

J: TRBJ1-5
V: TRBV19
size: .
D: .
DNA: TGTGCCACCCAAAAAATCGGCAGGGGCGGAAGCAATCAGCCCCAGCATTTT
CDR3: CATQKIGRGGSNQPQHF

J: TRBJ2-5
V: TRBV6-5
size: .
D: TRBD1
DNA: TGTGCCAGCAGTTCCAGGGGGCGAGGTGAGACCCAGTACTTC
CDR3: CASSSRGRGETQYF

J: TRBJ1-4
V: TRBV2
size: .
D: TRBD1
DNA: TGTGCCAGCAGTCTTGACAGGGTGAAGACTAATGAAAAACTGTTTTTT
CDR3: CASSLDRVKTNEKLFF

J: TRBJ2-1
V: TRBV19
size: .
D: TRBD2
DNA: TGTGCCACCACTAGCGGGAGGTTCTATGAGCAGTTCTTC
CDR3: CATTSGRFYEQFF

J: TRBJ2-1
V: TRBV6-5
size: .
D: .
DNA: TGTGCCAGCAGGCAAGATAGCGGCGGTGAGCAGTTCTTC
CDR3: CASRQDSGGEQFF

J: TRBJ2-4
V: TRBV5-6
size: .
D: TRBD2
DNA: TGTGCCAGCAGCTTTAGCGGGGGCTTTCAGTACTTC
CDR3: CASSFSGGFQYF

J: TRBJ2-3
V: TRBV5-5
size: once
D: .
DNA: TGTGCCAGCAACCCAGGGGTTAGCACAGATACGCAGTATTTT
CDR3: CASNPGVSTDTQYF

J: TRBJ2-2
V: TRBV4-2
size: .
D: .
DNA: TGTGCCAGCAGCCAAGATCTTGGGCATAACACCGGGGAGCTGTTTTTT
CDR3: CASSQDLGHNTGELFF

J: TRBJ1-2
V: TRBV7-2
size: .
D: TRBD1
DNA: TGTGCCAGCAGCCCGACGGGACAGACTAACTATGGCTACACCTTC
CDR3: CASSPTGQTNYGYTF

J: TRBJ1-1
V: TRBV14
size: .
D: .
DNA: TGTGCCAGCAGCCAAGATAGGCGGACTGAAGCTTTCTTT
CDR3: CASSQDRRTEAFF

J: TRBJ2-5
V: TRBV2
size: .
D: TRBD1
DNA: TGTGCCAGCAGTGAAGGGGACAGGGTATACGAGACCCAGTACTTC
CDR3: CASSEGDRVYETQYF

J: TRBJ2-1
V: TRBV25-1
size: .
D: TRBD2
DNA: TGTGCCAGCCTGGACCCCGGGACTAACCACAATGAGCAGTTCTTC
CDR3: CASLDPGTNHNEQFF